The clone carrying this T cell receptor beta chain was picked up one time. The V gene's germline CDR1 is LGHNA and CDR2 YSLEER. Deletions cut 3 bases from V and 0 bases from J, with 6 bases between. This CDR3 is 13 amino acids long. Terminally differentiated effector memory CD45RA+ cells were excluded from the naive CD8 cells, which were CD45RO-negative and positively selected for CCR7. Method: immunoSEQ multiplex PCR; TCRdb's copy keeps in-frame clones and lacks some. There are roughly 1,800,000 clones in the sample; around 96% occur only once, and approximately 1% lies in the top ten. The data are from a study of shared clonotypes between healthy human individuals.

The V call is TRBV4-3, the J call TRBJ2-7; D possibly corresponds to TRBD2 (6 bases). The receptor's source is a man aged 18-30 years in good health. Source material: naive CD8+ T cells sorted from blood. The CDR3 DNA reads TGCGCCAGCAGCCAGCGGGGCTCCTACGAGCAGTACTTC. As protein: CASSQRGSYEQYF.